These 24 T cell receptor beta chains came from one sample sequenced in a study of T cells in localized non-small cell lung cancer. Assay used: immunoSEQ multiplex PCR; TCRdb lists only in-frame clones, some missing. Among 26,000 or so clones listed, about nine tenths were seen once. The sequenced sample was peripheral blood, obtained before any cancer treatment. The receptors come from a female donor of 60 years or more with stage II squamous cell lung carcinoma.

The rearrangement uses TRBV11-3 and TRBJ2-1; TRBD2 agrees at 8 bases. Germline CDR1 and CDR2: SGHNT and YENEEA. The CDR3 runs 18 residues. Trimming cost V 0 bases and J 1 base; bases outside gene matches: 8. The CDR3 DNA reads as TGTGCCAGCAGCTTAGACGGCGTAGCTAGCGGGTCCTACAATGAGCAGTTCTTC. Encoded protein: CASSLDGVASGSYNEQFF.

CDR3 amino acids: CASSLLERNTDTQYF. The DNA of the CDR3 is TGTGCCAGCAGTTTATTAGAGCGGAACACAGATACGCAGTATTTT. This chain joins TRBV28 and TRBJ2-3, with D perhaps matching TRBD2 (5 bases). The CDR3 contains 15 residues. Germline CDR1 and CDR2: MDHEN and SYDVKM. V lost 1 base and J 2 bases, leaving 10 bases between the germline ends.

The J gene is TRBJ2-3, the V gene TRBV27; 12 bases match TRBD2. CDR3 length equals 14 residues. V lost 9 bases, J lost 4 bases, and 5 bases stayed unmatched. Per germline, CDR1 MNHEY and CDR2 SMNVEV (reference sequence). The CDR3 coding sequence is TGTGCCAGTAAGACTAGCGGGAGCTCAGATACGCAGTATTTT. It specifies CASKTSGSSDTQYF.

CDR3 amino acids: CASSYSRNTEAFF. CDR3 bases: TGTGCCAGCAGTTACTCGAGGAACACTGAAGCTTTCTTT. The rearrangement links TRBV6-5 to TRBJ1-1; no clear D gene. Trimming left V 0 bases short and J 1 base short, with 3 bases between. The CDR3 has 13 amino acids. Germline loops: CDR1 MNHEY, CDR2 SVGAGI.

The chain combines TRBV7-3 with TRBJ1-1, with TRBD1 matching over 7 bases. Germline lookup yields CDR1 SGHTA and CDR2 FQGTGA. This CDR3 contains 15 residues. Trimming cost V 2 bases and J 1 base; bases outside gene matches: 4. CDR3 in DNA: TGTGCCAGCAGCTTAGCCGGGACAGCGAACACTGAAGCTTTCTTT. Translating it yields CASSLAGTANTEAFF.

The rearrangement joins TRBV7-2 to TRBJ2-6, with 9 bases lining up with TRBD1. V lost 5 bases, J lost 4 bases, and 15 bases stayed unmatched. The germline gives CDR1 SGHTA, CDR2 FQGNSA. This CDR3 has 19 residues. This CDR3 is CASSIGDRVIGRGANVLTF. The CDR3 region has the DNA TGTGCCAGCAGCATAGGGGACAGGGTCATAGGACGGGGGGCCAACGTCCTGACTTTC.

The gene calls are TRBV7-2 and TRBJ2-1, with 9 bases aligning to TRBD2. Germline loops: CDR1 SGHTA, CDR2 FQGNSA. This CDR3 contains 15 residues. J gave up 0 bases and V 5 bases, and 2 bases lay outside the gene matches. The CDR3 DNA follows: TGTGCCAGCAGCACGACTAGCGGCTCCTACAATGAGCAGTTCTTC. As protein: CASSTTSGSYNEQFF.

The chain couples TRBV7-8 to TRBJ2-5; TRBD2 matches 12 bases. The V gene end was trimmed by 5 bases and the J gene end by 1 base; junction bases not matched to a gene: 8. CDR3 size: 17 residues. The V gene's germline CDR1 is SGHVS and CDR2 FQNEAQ. In nucleotides, the CDR3 is TGTGCCAGCAGCGGGCGACTAGCGGGGGTAGCCCAAGAGACCCAGTACTTC. This encodes CASSGRLAGVAQETQYF.

The rearrangement links TRBV30 to TRBJ2-1; possible D gene TRBD2, 6 bases. The V and J ends lost 0 bases and 8 bases respectively, with 14 bases between them. This CDR3 has 14 residues. Germline values: CDR1 GTSNPN, CDR2 SVGIG (reference sequence). The CDR3 loop reads CAWSVYGTQHEQFF. DNA for the CDR3: TGTGCCTGGAGTGTCTACGGGACTCAGCATGAGCAGTTCTTC.

J is TRBJ2-6 and V is TRBV5-4; tentative D call: TRBD2 (5 bases). The germline gives CDR1 SGHNT, CDR2 YYREEE (reference sequence). This CDR3 has 17 residues. Trimming removed 0 bases at V and 1 base at J, with 11 bases between. The chain's CDR3 is CASSLGPRGSGANVLTF. The CDR3 nucleotides are TGTGCCAGCAGCTTGGGCCCCCGAGGGTCTGGGGCCAACGTCCTGACTTTC.

CDR3 in amino acids: CASSSDSFSYEQYF. CDR3 sequence (DNA): TGTGCCAGCAGCTCTGACAGCTTCTCCTACGAGCAGTACTTC. The chain recombines TRBV7-9 with TRBJ2-7, with a weak D call TRBD1 (5 bases). Trimming pared 4 bases from V and 0 bases from J, leaving 10 bases between. There are 14 residues in the CDR3. From germline, CDR1 is SEHNR and CDR2 FQNEAQ (reference sequence).

The chain employs TRBV20-1 and TRBJ2-7; 9 bases line up with TRBD1. The germline V gene encodes CDR1 DFQATT and CDR2 SNEGSKA (reference sequence). The V gene end was trimmed by 4 bases and the J gene end by 11 bases; junction bases not matched to a gene: 6. This CDR3 region has 11 residues. The CDR3 reads CSANQQGAEYF. The CDR3 nucleotides are TGCAGTGCTAATCAACAGGGGGCAGAGTACTTC.

The chain is built from TRBV30 and TRBJ1-2; TRBD1 is a possible D gene (6 bases). CDR1 and CDR2 (germline): GTSNPN, SVGIG (reference sequence). CDR3 length: 14 amino acids. Trimming shortened V by 0 bases and J by 3 bases, and 11 bases separated the two germline ends. CDR3 sequence reads: CAWSVGAPDYGYTF. Here the CDR3 DNA reads TGTGCCTGGAGTGTGGGGGCCCCGGACTATGGCTACACCTTC.

The J gene is TRBJ2-7, the V gene TRBV4-3; D might be TRBD1 (6 bases). V was shortened by 1 base and J by 1 base, with 11 bases between the two germline ends. Germline assignment: CDR1 LGHNA and CDR2 YSLEER. The CDR3 runs 15 residues. The CDR3 sequence is CASSQAATGSYEQYF. The CDR3 DNA reads TGCGCCAGCAGCCAAGCTGCGACAGGTTCCTACGAGCAGTACTTC.

This chain joins TRBV19 and TRBJ2-6; possibly TRBD1 or TRBD2 for D (5 bases each). This CDR3 is 17 amino acids long. V lost 4 bases to trimming and J lost 0 bases, with 13 bases between them. Germline values: CDR1 LNHDA, CDR2 SQIVND (reference sequence). The CDR3 DNA reads TGTGCCAGTAGTAGGGACGTAATCCCCTCTGGGGCCAACGTCCTGACTTTC. Translating it yields CASSRDVIPSGANVLTF.

The J gene is TRBJ2-5, the V gene TRBV18; 15 nucleotides align to TRBD2. The CDR3 runs to 17 residues. CDR1 and CDR2 (germline): KGHSH, LQKENI. The J segment lost 4 bases and the V segment lost 3 bases, leaving 6 bases of the junction unmatched. The CDR3 sequence is CASSPWTSGGAGETQYF. The CDR3 bases are TGTGCCAGCTCACCCTGGACTAGCGGGGGGGCCGGAGAGACCCAGTACTTC.

The chain joins TRBV7-2 to TRBJ2-5; possible D gene TRBD1, 6 bases. CDR3 length equals 11 residues. Germline loops: CDR1 SGHTA, CDR2 FQGNSA. Trimming left V 2 bases short and J 9 bases short, with 7 bases between. DNA for the CDR3: TGTGCCAGCAGCTTACAGGGGTCCCAGTACTTC. It encodes CASSLQGSQYF. Full variable domain (missing parts from reference TRBV7-2 and TRBJ2-5): GAGVSQSPSNKVTEKGKDVELRCDPISGHTALYWYRQSLGQGLEFLIYFQGNSAPDKSGLPSDRFSAERTGGSVSTLTIQRTQQEDSAVYLCASSLQGSQYFGPGTRLLVL.

The chain uses TRBV7-2 and TRBJ2-3; 8 bases fit TRBD2. With 5 bases clipped from V and 2 bases from J, the junction kept 9 bases outside the gene matches. Germline V lookup: CDR1 SGHTA, CDR2 FQGNSA. This CDR3 has 16 residues. The CDR3 is CASSPWAGGITDTQYF. Here the CDR3 DNA reads TGTGCCAGCAGCCCGTGGGCGGGAGGCATCACAGATACGCAGTATTTT.

The chain is built from TRBV5-4 and TRBJ1-4, with a possible D match to TRBD1 (6 bases). The germline gives CDR1 SGHNT, CDR2 YYREEE (reference sequence). The CDR3 has 15 residues. V gave up 0 bases and J gave up 8 bases, with 14 bases separating them. CDR3 bases: TGTGCCAGCAGCTTGGGTGGGTCGCAGGGGGAAAAACTGTTTTTT. Residues: CASSLGGSQGEKLFF.

This clone occurred once. The genes are TRBV6-6 and TRBJ1-1; perhaps TRBD1 as D (6 bases). Per the germline V gene, CDR1 is MNHNY and CDR2 is SVGAGI (reference sequence). The CDR3 spans 15 residues. V was cut by 5 bases and J by 0 bases, with 13 bases left in between. The CDR3 protein is CASSGQGFMNTEAFF. The CDR3 DNA sequence: TGTGCCAGCAGTGGGCAGGGGTTTATGAACACTGAAGCTTTCTTT.

The chain has TRBV15 and TRBJ2-1; 7 bases line up with TRBD2. V was clipped by 0 bases and J by 7 bases; unmatched bases: 12. Germline-derived CDR1 and CDR2 are LNHNV and YYDKDF (reference sequence). This CDR3 is built from 17 residues. CDR3 residues: CATSRDIPQELANEQFF. The CDR3 DNA sequence: TGTGCCACCAGCAGAGATATTCCTCAGGAACTAGCGAATGAGCAGTTCTTC.

The V call is TRBV5-1, the J call TRBJ2-5; TRBD1 is a possible D gene (6 bases). Trimming removed 4 bases from V and 3 bases from J, with 16 bases in between. Germline values: CDR1 SGHRS, CDR2 YFSETQ. CDR3 length equals 15 residues. The CDR3 DNA is TGCGCCAGCAGCCTATCAGGGGCGGGTAAAGAGACCCAGTACTTC. As protein: CASSLSGAGKETQYF.

The rearrangement joins TRBV7-9 to TRBJ1-3; TRBD1 matches at 9 bases. Germline values: CDR1 SEHNR, CDR2 FQNEAQ (reference sequence). Trimming removed 6 bases from V and 4 bases from J; junction bases left unmatched: 4. This CDR3 spans 14 amino acids. Here the CDR3 reads CASSWDRAGNTIYF. The DNA for the CDR3 is TGTGCCAGCAGTTGGGACAGGGCAGGAAACACCATATATTTT.

The chain links TRBV5-1 to TRBJ1-2; the D is unclear. Germline V lookup: CDR1 SGHRS, CDR2 YFSETQ. The CDR3 is 15 residues long. The V and J ends lost 6 bases and 0 bases respectively, with 15 bases between them. The CDR3 is CASTPRADTNYGYTF. The CDR3, as DNA: TGCGCCAGCACCCCCCGGGCCGATACTAACTATGGCTACACCTTC.